This T cell receptor beta chain was obtained from a study of CXCR3-negative and CXCR3-positive naive CD8 T cells. The overall study: Across all libraries, TRB reads numbered 110 million to 150 million, with about 1.5 +/- 0.3 million in each library.

Study-level results: Naive subsets did not differ in surface CD5, and TRB CDR3 properties served to infer TCR strength. Diversity in memory CD8+ cells fell much lower than the comparably high levels seen in both naive subsets.

Worth noting for this clonotype: Its cognate antigen is unknown.

Germline CDR1 reads DFQATT; CDR2 reads SNEGSKA (reference sequence). The CDR3 is 13 amino acids. TRB cDNA libraries were made by UMI-labeled 5' RACE. TCRdb reprocessed the 5' RACE reads and reports one entry per CDR3 protein, with no DNA. This sample's table has around 9,800 distinct CDR3 sequences. CD45RO-CCR7+CD27+CD95- expression identified naive CD8+ T cells. This TCR derives from a human donor in good health. Some clones in this sample may be carry-over from other donors' samples. Input material: naive CXCR3- CD8+ T cells from blood. Stated subset: CD45RO-CCR7+CD27+CD95- naive CD8+ T cells lacking CXCR3 (TNR3-). J is TRBJ2-2 and V is TRBV20-1. CDR3 protein: CSARDPNTGELFF.